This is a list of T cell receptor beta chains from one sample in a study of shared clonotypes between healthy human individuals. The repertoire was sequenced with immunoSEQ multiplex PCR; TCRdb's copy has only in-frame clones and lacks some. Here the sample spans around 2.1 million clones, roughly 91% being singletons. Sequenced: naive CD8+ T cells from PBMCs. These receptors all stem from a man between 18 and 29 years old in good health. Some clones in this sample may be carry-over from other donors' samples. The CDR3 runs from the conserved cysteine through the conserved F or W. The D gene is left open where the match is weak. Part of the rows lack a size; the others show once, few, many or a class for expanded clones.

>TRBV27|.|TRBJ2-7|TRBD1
CASSGLDRVGYF
TGTGCCAGCAGTGGACTTGACAGGGTTGGGTACTTC
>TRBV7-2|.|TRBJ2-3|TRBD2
CASSSLAGLRTDTQYF
TGTGCCAGCAGCAGTTTAGCGGGCCTACGCACAGATACGCAGTATTTT
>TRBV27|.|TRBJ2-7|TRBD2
CASSLTAGGREQYF
TGTGCCAGCAGTTTAACAGCGGGGGGACGCGAGCAGTACTTC
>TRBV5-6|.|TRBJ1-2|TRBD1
CASNLWTGDPSGGYTF
TGTGCCAGCAACTTATGGACAGGGGACCCTTCAGGGGGCTACACCTTC
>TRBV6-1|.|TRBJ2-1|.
CASSERTAYYNEQFF
TGTGCCAGCAGTGAAAGGACAGCATACTACAATGAGCAGTTCTTC
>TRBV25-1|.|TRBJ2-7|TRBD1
CASSQMTGDPYEQYF
TGTGCCAGCAGTCAGATGACAGGGGACCCTTACGAGCAGTACTTC
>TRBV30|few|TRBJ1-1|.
CAWSVKGWNTEAFF
TGTGCCTGGAGTGTCAAAGGTTGGAACACTGAAGCTTTCTTT
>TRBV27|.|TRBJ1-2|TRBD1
CASRPGGDYGYTF
TGTGCCAGCAGACCAGGGGGCGACTATGGCTACACCTTC
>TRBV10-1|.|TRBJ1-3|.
CASSDSRSGNTIYF
TGCGCCAGCAGTGACTCACGTTCTGGAAACACCATATATTTT
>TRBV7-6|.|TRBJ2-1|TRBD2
CASSLVTGLPDNEQFF
TGTGCCAGCAGCTTAGTTACGGGACTACCCGACAATGAGCAGTTCTTC
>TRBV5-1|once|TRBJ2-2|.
CASSLETYNTGELFF
TGCGCCAGCAGCTTGGAGACTTATAACACCGGGGAGCTGTTTTTT
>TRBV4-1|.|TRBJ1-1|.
CASSQVSSLGTEAFF
TGCGCCAGCAGCCAAGTCTCCTCCTTGGGCACTGAAGCTTTCTTT
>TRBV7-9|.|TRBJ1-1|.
CASSLGFGENTEAFF
TGTGCCAGCAGCTTAGGATTTGGGGAGAACACTGAAGCTTTCTTT
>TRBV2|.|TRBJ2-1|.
CASYSRGSNEQFF
TGTGCCAGCTACTCACGGGGGAGCAATGAGCAGTTCTTC
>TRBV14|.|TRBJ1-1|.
CASSQVKNTEAFF
TGTGCCAGCAGCCAAGTGAAGAACACTGAAGCTTTCTTT
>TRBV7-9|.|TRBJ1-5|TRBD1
CASSLGDSFDQPQHF
TGTGCCAGCAGCTTAGGGGACAGTTTCGATCAGCCCCAGCATTTT
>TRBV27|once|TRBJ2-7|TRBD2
CASISTIGRAHSMYEQYF
TGTGCCAGCATTAGTACGATCGGGAGGGCCCACAGTATGTACGAGCAGTACTTC
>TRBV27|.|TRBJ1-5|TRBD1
CASSPRQGQPQHF
TGTGCCAGCAGTCCAAGACAGGGTCAGCCCCAGCATTTT
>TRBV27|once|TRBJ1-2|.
CASSFGRTYGYTF
TGTGCCAGCAGTTTTGGACGGACCTATGGCTACACCTTC
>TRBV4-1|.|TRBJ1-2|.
CASSQARANYGYTF
TGCGCCAGCAGCCAAGCAAGGGCTAACTATGGCTACACCTTC
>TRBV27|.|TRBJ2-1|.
CASSLRWAQGNEQFF
TGTGCCAGCAGTCTCCGGTGGGCTCAGGGGAATGAGCAGTTCTTC
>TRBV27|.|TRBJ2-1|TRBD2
CASSSLAGHNEQFF
TGTGCCAGCAGTTCTCTAGCGGGACACAATGAGCAGTTCTTC
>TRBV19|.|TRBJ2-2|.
CASGRGELFF
TGTGCCAGTGGGCGAGGGGAGCTGTTTTTT
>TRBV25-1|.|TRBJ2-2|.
CASKPEGGAGELFF
TGTGCCAGCAAACCCGAGGGGGGGGCCGGGGAGCTGTTTTTT
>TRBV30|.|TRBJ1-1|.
CAWTKYTEAFF
TGTGCCTGGACAAAGTACACTGAAGCTTTCTTT
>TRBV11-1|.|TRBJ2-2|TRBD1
CASSARQGQNTGELFF
TGTGCCAGCAGCGCCCGACAGGGACAGAACACCGGGGAGCTGTTTTTT
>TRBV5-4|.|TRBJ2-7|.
CASSDRSRPYYEQYF
TGTGCCAGCAGCGATCGGTCCAGGCCGTACTACGAGCAGTACTTC
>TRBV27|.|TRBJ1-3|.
CASSLTTHTSGNTIYF
TGTGCCAGCAGTTTGACAACGCACACCTCTGGAAACACCATATATTTT
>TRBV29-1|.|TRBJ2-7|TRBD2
CSVTKTSGPRGEQYF
TGCAGCGTTACCAAGACTAGCGGGCCTAGGGGGGAGCAGTACTTC
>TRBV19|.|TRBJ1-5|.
CASSIVDANQPQHF
TGTGCCAGTAGTATAGTGGACGCCAATCAGCCCCAGCATTTT
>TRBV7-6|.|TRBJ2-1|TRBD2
CASSLVASGRLNEQFF
TGTGCCAGCAGCTTAGTCGCTAGCGGGAGACTCAATGAGCAGTTCTTC